This T cell receptor (beta chain) stems from a study of blood T cell repertoires in COVID-19. Across the whole study: The origin of the acute and convalescent COVID-19 samples was the United States, Italy and Spain.

In the authors' workflow: Nucleated cell counts were estimated from reference gene primer amplification. Sequenced by immunoSEQ multiplex PCR; TCRdb stores in-frame clones only, minus some. V, J and clone size reflect that table, while D and trimming were determined from the DNA. The sample consists of 200,000 to 300,000 clones, about nine tenths of them appearing once. Germline V gives CDR1 SEHNR, CDR2 FQNEAQ (reference sequence). This CDR3 comprises 13 residues. The ends were cut back, 5 bases at V and 4 bases at J, with 9 bases in the middle. V is TRBV7-9 and J is TRBJ1-5; possibly TRBD1 for D (5 bases). This receptor was identified in a man aged 25-45 years with COVID-19, enrolled during active disease. Sample: peripheral blood. CDR3 nucleotide sequence: TGTGCCAGCAGCCCAGGGCGGAATCAGCCCCAGCATTTT. It codes for CASSPGRNQPQHF.